Sequencing of this T cell receptor beta chain was carried out in a study of T cell responses to AZD1222 COVID-19 vaccine. On this clone: Its specificity is not known.

Using immunoSEQ multiplex PCR, the repertoire was profiled, and TCRdb retains in-frame clones only, with some absent. The sample records approximately 120,000 clones, about 87% being singletons. CDR3 length: 15 amino acids. Germline V gives CDR1 SNHLY, CDR2 FYNNEI. The V gene lost 8 bases and the J gene lost 2 bases, with 17 bases spanning the gap. Investigators merged groups given second doses at roughly 4 or roughly 12 weeks. The study's findings and limits: It should be noted that donors were predominantly white British and more often female, and clonal diversity was possibly underestimated.

This material consisted of peripheral blood, taken 28 days after the second AZD1222 dose. This chain links TRBV2 with TRBJ2-3; D is possibly TRBD1 or TRBD2 (6 bases each). The clonotype comes from an adult who received the AZD1222 COVID-19 vaccine. The CDR3 DNA follows: TGTGCCAGCGTCCGGGGGCAGGGGTCCACAGATACGCAGTATTTT. Translation gives CASVRGQGSTDTQYF.